These 12 T cell receptor beta chains originate from one sample sequenced in a study of CD8 T cells in ankylosing spondylitis. General observations from the study: Ankylosing spondylitis blood appeared to be characterized by a TCR beta motif of 7 to 9 highly homologous variants.

TCRdb passed the 5' RACE reads through MiXCR, listing each CDR3 protein once. The repertoire holds 800,000 to 900,000 distinct CDR3 sequences, with approximately 12% as singletons. The antigens for these receptors are not known. The sequencing input was blood, either unsorted or a sorted T cell fraction (not recorded which). The receptors shown here come from a male donor with ankylosing spondylitis.

This clonotype was seen a few times. J is TRBJ1-1 and V is TRBV11-2; 9 bases align to TRBD1. Trimming removed 0 bases from V and 4 bases from J; junction bases left unmatched: 3. CDR1 is SGHAT and CDR2 is FQNNGV in the germline V gene. The CDR3 totals 15 residues. In DNA, the CDR3 is TGTGCCAGCAGCTTAGAGACAGGGGGGTTCACTGAAGCTTTCTTT. As protein: CASSLETGGFTEAFF.

The chain recombines TRBV7-2 with TRBJ1-5, with TRBD1 matching 8 bases. This CDR3 spans 14 amino acids. V was pared by 5 bases and J by 7 bases, with 7 bases of the junction left unmatched. Germline values: CDR1 SGHTA, CDR2 FQGNSA. The CDR3 region has the DNA TGTGCCAGCAGCGGACAGGGAGGAATACAGCCCCAGCATTTT. Its protein product is CASSGQGGIQPQHF.

This clonotype came up a few times. This chain links TRBV5-1 with TRBJ2-3; D gene ambiguous. From germline, CDR1 is SGHRS and CDR2 YFSETQ. This CDR3 contains 16 residues. V was shortened by 4 bases and J by 5 bases, with 20 bases between the two germline ends. The CDR3 sequence: CASSPQAATPGDTQYF. The CDR3 DNA reads TGCGCCAGCAGCCCCCAGGCGGCAACCCCGGGAGATACGCAGTATTTT.

This clonotype turned up a few times. The V call is TRBV9, the J call TRBJ1-1; unclear D gene. Trimming removed 4 bases from V and 1 base from J, with 11 bases in between. The CDR3 covers 14 residues. CDR1 and CDR2 (germline): SGDLS, YYNGEE. The CDR3 reads CASSSTWGNTEAFF. The CDR3 DNA follows: TGTGCCAGCAGCTCCACTTGGGGGAACACTGAAGCTTTCTTT.

This clonotype was counted ten times or more. V usage is TRBV29-1 and J usage is TRBJ2-3; D perhaps matches TRBD1 (6 bases). CDR1 and CDR2 (germline): SQVTM, ANQGSEA. This CDR3 spans 14 amino acids. V lost 8 bases and J lost 4, with 19 bases in between. This CDR3 reads CSTTGAGVADTQYF. The CDR3 nucleotides are TGCAGCACCACCGGGGCAGGGGTCGCAGATACGCAGTATTTT.

V gene TRBV3-1 combines with J gene TRBJ1-2, with D possibly being TRBD1 (6 bases). The V end was cut by 7 bases, the J end by 5 bases, with 14 bases between. The germline CDR1 and CDR2 sequences are LGHDT and YNNKEL (reference sequence). The CDR3 sequence is 13 residues long. CDR3 DNA sequence: TGTGCCAGCACCCCACGAGGGGGTTATGGCTACACCTTC. This translates into CASTPRGGYGYTF.

This clonotype was seen a few times. V and J are TRBV20-1 and TRBJ2-5; possibly TRBD2 for D (7 bases). Trimming shortened V by 1 base and J by 5 bases, and 14 bases separated the two germline ends. The CDR3 has 14 amino acids. Per the germline V gene, CDR1 is DFQATT and CDR2 is SNEGSKA (reference sequence). The CDR3 loop reads CSARGRGAVETQYF. CDR3 bases: TGCAGTGCTAGAGGTCGGGGGGCGGTCGAGACCCAGTACTTC.

This clonotype came up a few times. The chain recombines TRBV6-1 with TRBJ1-4; D ambiguous. Germline CDR1 reads MNHNS; CDR2 reads SASEGT. The germline V and J ends were trimmed by 7 bases and 6 bases, with 12 bases remaining between them. The CDR3 has 13 residues. CDR3 amino acids: CASMAGGDEKLFF. The CDR3 DNA sequence: TGTGCCAGCATGGCGGGTGGGGATGAAAAACTGTTTTTT.

The chain uses TRBV2 and TRBJ2-5; D gene uncertain. The germline gives CDR1 SNHLY, CDR2 FYNNEI. The CDR3 has 13 amino acids. Trimming pared 3 bases from V and 2 bases from J, leaving 7 bases between. This chain's CDR3 is CASSEWFQETQYF. Written as DNA, the CDR3 is TGTGCCAGCAGTGAGTGGTTTCAAGAGACCCAGTACTTC. Combining the CDR3 with reference TRBV2 and TRBJ2-5 gives the whole variable domain EPEVTQTPSHQVTQMGQEVILRCVPISNHLYFYWYRQILGQKVEFLVSFYNNEISEKSEIFDDQFSVERPDGSNFTLKIRSTKLEDSAMYFCASSEWFQETQYFGPGTRLLVL.

The V gene is TRBV6-5, the J gene TRBJ2-7; D might be TRBD1 (5 bases). Germline V CDR1 and CDR2: MNHEY, SVGAGI. V lost 1 base and J 5 bases, leaving 12 bases between the germline ends. The CDR3 has 14 amino acids. CDR3 DNA sequence: TGTGCCAGCAGTTACTTAGGCAGGGCCCACGAGCAGTACTTC. It encodes CASSYLGRAHEQYF.

This chain connects TRBV6-5 to TRBJ1-1; D not resolved. In germline, CDR1 is MNHEY, CDR2 SVGAGI. V was clipped by 5 bases and J by 11 bases, with 12 bases between them. The length of the CDR3 is 11 residues. The CDR3 here is CASSDRTYAFF. For the CDR3, the DNA is TGTGCCAGCAGTGACCGGACGTATGCTTTCTTT.

This clonotype was counted a few times. CDR3 region: CASSYATGTSQETQYF. The CDR3 DNA follows: TGTGCCAGCAGTTACGCAACCGGGACAAGCCAAGAGACCCAGTACTTC. The chain employs TRBV6-5 and TRBJ2-5; D might be TRBD1 (6 bases). The V gene lost 2 bases and the J gene lost 1 base, with 14 bases spanning the gap. The germline V gene encodes CDR1 MNHEY and CDR2 SVGAGI. The CDR3 contains 16 residues.